These 21 T cell receptor beta chains share one sample of origin, sequenced in a study of early T cells in non-severe SARS-CoV-2 infection. A single record per CDR3 protein comes from TCRdb applying MiXCR to the 5' RACE reads. The table includes 64,000 or so distinct CDR3 sequences, around 13% detected once. Sequenced: whole blood. These receptor sequences come from an adult who was a healthcare worker with PCR-confirmed SARS-CoV-2 infection or an uninfected control (not recorded which).

This clonotype was recorded at least ten times. CDR3 protein: CAGGHRPGELFF. CDR3 sequence (DNA): TGTGCCGGGGGACATCGACCGGGGGAGCTGTTTTTT. The chain employs TRBV19 and TRBJ2-2; maybe TRBD1 (6 bases). V gave up 11 bases and J gave up 8 bases, with 15 bases separating them. The germline CDR1 and CDR2 sequences are LNHDA and SQIVND (reference sequence). CDR3 length: 12 amino acids.

This clonotype was found many times. The chain has TRBV12-3 or TRBV12-4 and TRBJ2-2; D remains unclear. V lost 5 bases and J lost 5, with 9 bases in between. This CDR3 comprises 13 residues. DNA of the CDR3: TGTGCCAGCAGTCATACAAGGACCGGGGAGCTGTTTTTT. This translates into CASSHTRTGELFF.

This clonotype was counted once. The chain has TRBV10-3 and TRBJ2-3, with TRBD2 matching over 11 bases. Germline V CDR1 and CDR2: ENHRY, SYGVKD. This CDR3 is built from 15 residues. V lost 6 bases, J lost 5 bases, and 7 bases stayed unmatched. CDR3: CAISASGGRGDTQYF. In DNA form, the CDR3 reads TGTGCCATCAGCGCTAGCGGGGGGCGTGGAGATACGCAGTATTTT.

Only a few counts were recorded for this clonotype. This chain uses TRBV4-3 with TRBJ2-7; D perhaps matches TRBD2 (5 bases). Germline V gene sequence: CDR1 LGHNA, CDR2 YSLEER. The V end lost 3 bases, the J end lost 4 bases, and 16 bases lay between the germline ends. The CDR3 length is 15 residues. The CDR3 sequence: CASSHAGVGPYEQYF. CDR3 in DNA: TGCGCCAGCAGCCATGCCGGGGTAGGCCCATACGAGCAGTACTTC.

This sequence joins TRBV7-9 and TRBJ1-5; D is unresolved. The CDR3 totals 15 residues. The germline CDR1 and CDR2 sequences are SEHNR and FQNEAQ (reference sequence). Deletions cut 1 base from V and 0 bases from J, with 7 bases between. DNA for the CDR3: TGTGCCAGCAGCTTAGGGGAAATTAGCAATCAGCCCCAGCATTTT. Its protein is CASSLGEISNQPQHF.

J is TRBJ1-2 and V is TRBV18; no clear D gene. Germline assignment: CDR1 KGHSH and CDR2 LQKENI. V was clipped by 6 bases and J by 5 bases, with 19 bases between them. The CDR3 is made up of 15 amino acids. CDR3 amino acids: CASSPGPAEVYGYTF. CDR3 nucleotides: TGTGCCAGCTCCCCCGGACCTGCGGAGGTTTATGGCTACACCTTC.

This clonotype was counted only a few times. The J gene is TRBJ2-7, the V gene TRBV7-2, with 9 bases fitting TRBD1. V was pared by 5 bases and J by 4 bases, with 9 bases of the junction left unmatched. Per germline, CDR1 SGHTA and CDR2 FQGNSA. This CDR3 has 15 residues. CDR3 sequence (DNA): TGTGCCAGCAGCATCCGGGACAGGGATAATTACGAGCAGTACTTC. It specifies CASSIRDRDNYEQYF.

This clonotype has at least ten counts. The chain carries TRBV20-1 and TRBJ2-6; no firm D call. The length of the CDR3 is 11 residues. The V gene lost 1 base and the J gene lost 5 bases, with 0 bases spanning the gap. Germline V gives CDR1 DFQATT, CDR2 SNEGSKA (reference sequence). CDR3 nucleotides: TGCAGTGCTAGAGGGGCCAACGTCCTGACTTTC. This translates into CSARGANVLTF.

This clonotype was seen more than once but under ten times. The rearrangement links TRBV7-2 to TRBJ2-1, with a possible D match to TRBD1 (6 bases). The CDR3 length is 12 residues. Germline CDR1 and CDR2: SGHTA and FQGNSA. The germline V and J ends were trimmed by 4 bases and 15 bases, with 16 bases remaining between them. CDR3 region: CASSSPGTSLFF. The DNA of the CDR3 is TGTGCCAGCAGCTCCCCCGGGACAAGCCTGTTCTTC. The entire variable domain, with the rest obtained from reference TRBV7-2 and TRBJ2-1, is as follows: GAGVSQSPSNKVTEKGKDVELRCDPISGHTALYWYRQSLGQGLEFLIYFQGNSAPDKSGLPSDRFSAERTGGSVSTLTIQRTQQEDSAVYLCASSSPGTSLFFGPGTRLTVL.

This clonotype has just a few counts. The V call is TRBV20-1, the J call TRBJ2-7, with D tentatively TRBD1 or TRBD2 (6 bases each). The CDR3 totals 15 residues. The germline V gene encodes CDR1 DFQATT and CDR2 SNEGSKA (reference sequence). V was shortened by 0 bases and J by 0 bases, with 12 bases between the two germline ends. The CDR3 spells CSARDHRGPSYEQYF. In DNA form, the CDR3 reads TGCAGTGCTAGAGATCATCGGGGGCCCTCCTACGAGCAGTACTTC.

This clonotype showed up many times. V is TRBV7-6 and J is TRBJ1-2, with unresolved D. V lost 1 base and J lost 2, with 14 bases in between. The CDR3 is 16 residues long. Looked up from germline, CDR1 is SGHVS and CDR2 is FNYEAQ. The CDR3 DNA follows: TGTGCCAGCAGCTTAGGACCGAACCCCAGCAACTATGGCTACACCTTC. It translates to CASSLGPNPSNYGYTF.

J is TRBJ1-5 and V is TRBV7-6; D remains ambiguous. The CDR3 length is 13 residues. Germline lookup yields CDR1 SGHVS and CDR2 FNYEAQ. V was shortened by 1 base and J by 9 bases, with 10 bases between the two germline ends. CDR3 loop: CASSLEAWRPQHF. Written as DNA, the CDR3 is TGTGCCAGCAGCTTAGAAGCTTGGCGGCCCCAGCATTTT.

This clonotype came up a few times. The chain employs TRBV12-3 or TRBV12-4 and TRBJ2-4; possible D gene TRBD2, 5 bases. Trimming took off 3 bases at V and 6 bases at J, with 12 bases between the two ends. The CDR3 extends over 14 amino acids. CDR3: CASSLSSEGNIQYF. The CDR3 DNA follows: TGTGCCAGCAGTTTGTCCTCTGAGGGAAACATTCAGTACTTC.

This clonotype was counted only a few times. The gene calls are TRBV28 and TRBJ2-3, with D uncertain. There are 12 residues in the CDR3. Looked up from germline, CDR1 is MDHEN and CDR2 is SYDVKM. Deletions cut 7 bases from V and 2 bases from J, with 7 bases between. The chain's CDR3 is CASTGYTDTQYF. The CDR3 nucleotides are TGTGCCAGCACCGGCTACACAGATACGCAGTATTTT.

This clonotype was counted only a few times. V gene TRBV5-1 combines with J gene TRBJ2-3; weak D call: TRBD2 (6 bases). The CDR3 is made up of 15 amino acids. CDR1 is SGHRS and CDR2 is YFSETQ in the germline V gene. Trimming cost V 2 bases and J 4 bases, with 14 bases left between them. Here the CDR3 reads CASSFRGSGPDTQYF. CDR3 nucleotide sequence: TGCGCCAGCAGCTTTCGGGGTAGCGGCCCAGATACGCAGTATTTT.

V gene TRBV6-6 combines with J gene TRBJ1-5, with TRBD1 matching over 7 bases. The CDR3 is made up of 17 amino acids. Germline V CDR1 and CDR2: MNHNY, SVGAGI (reference sequence). V shed 0 bases, J shed 0 bases, and the junction held 5 bases outside the gene matches. The CDR3 reads CASSYSGGQSSNQPQHF. CDR3 in DNA: TGTGCCAGCAGTTACTCCGGGGGACAGTCTAGCAATCAGCCCCAGCATTTT.

The CDR3 DNA reads TGCGCCAGCAGCCAAGATAGCTTCGGTAGCGGGGGGGGAACCTACAATGAGCAGTTCTTC. This codes for CASSQDSFGSGGGTYNEQFF. This chain joins TRBV4-3 and TRBJ2-1; the match to TRBD2 covers 11 bases. CDR1 and CDR2 (germline): LGHNA, YSLEER. Trimming cost V 0 bases and J 2 bases; bases outside gene matches: 12. The CDR3 has 20 amino acids.

The gene calls are TRBV6-5 and TRBJ1-6; D not certain. The CDR3 loop spans 14 amino acids. Germline V lookup: CDR1 MNHEY, CDR2 SVGAGI. Trimming left V 7 bases short and J 6 bases short, with 13 bases between. CDR3 nucleotides: TGTGCCAGCACCCCTCGAGGGAGTAATTCACCCCTCCACTTT. Translating it yields CASTPRGSNSPLHF.

This clonotype occurred many times. This chain joins TRBV6-6 and TRBJ1-1; unclear D gene. The CDR3 is made up of 14 amino acids. The ends were cut back, 5 bases at V and 1 base at J, with 11 bases in the middle. Germline CDR1 MNHNY, CDR2 SVGAGI (reference sequence). The CDR3 here is CASSLQDGNTEAFF. The CDR3 nucleotides are TGTGCCAGCAGTCTCCAGGACGGGAACACTGAAGCTTTCTTT.

The rearrangement links TRBV18 to TRBJ1-1; 8 positions match TRBD1. The CDR3 consists of 12 residues. Unmatched junction bases numbered 1, after V lost 4 bases and J lost 6 bases. CDR1 KGHSH and CDR2 LQKENI come from the germline V gene. The CDR3 here is CASSRQGSEAFF. The CDR3 nucleotides read TGTGCCAGCTCACGACAGGGGTCTGAAGCTTTCTTT.

This clonotype was seen more than once but under ten times. This rearrangement joins TRBV7-9 to TRBJ2-3; D ambiguous. Trimming pared 5 bases from V and 5 bases from J, leaving 8 bases between. The CDR3 is 12 residues long. In germline, CDR1 is SEHNR, CDR2 FQNEAQ (reference sequence). This chain's CDR3 is CASSTPQDTQYF. In DNA, the CDR3 is TGTGCCAGCAGCACTCCACAAGATACGCAGTATTTT. The complete variable domain, with remaining parts taken from reference TRBV7-9 and TRBJ2-3, reads DTGVSQNPRHKITKRGQNVTFRCDPISEHNRLYWYRQTLGQGPEFLTYFQNEAQLEKSRLLSDRFSAERPKGSFSTLEIQRTEQGDSAMYLCASSTPQDTQYFGPGTRLTVL.